This is a list of T cell receptor beta chains from one sample in a study of blood T cell repertoires in COVID-19. Sequencing used immunoSEQ multiplex PCR; TCRdb keeps in-frame clones, though not all of them. The table has 250,000 to 300,000 clones, 87% seen once. Sample: peripheral blood. The receptors stem from a woman aged 40 to 49 who had recovered from COVID-19. Each CDR3 is given with its conserved first and last residue. Fields, in order: J gene, V gene, D gene, clone size, CDR3 protein, CDR3 DNA. A D gene is named only where the DNA matches it firmly. Clone size, where shown, is once, few, many, or a class for clones that have expanded.

TRBJ1-4 | TRBV29-1 | TRBD1 | few | CSGGTGWNEKLFF | TGCAGCGGGGGGACAGGGTGGAATGAAAAACTGTTTTTT
TRBJ1-2 | TRBV9 | - | - | CASSLIGTNRYGYTF | TGTGCCAGCAGCCTGATCGGGACAAATCGCTATGGCTACACCTTC
TRBJ1-1 | TRBV7-9 | TRBD1 | - | CASSARQGTMNTEAFF | TGTGCCAGCAGCGCCAGACAGGGAACTATGAACACTGAAGCTTTCTTT
TRBJ1-2 | TRBV5-1 | - | - | CASSLMGSFNYGYTF | TGCGCCAGCAGCTTGATGGGCTCCTTCAACTATGGCTACACCTTC
TRBJ1-3 | TRBV15 | - | - | CATRRGTNTIYF | TGTGCCACCAGGCGGGGAACCAACACCATATATTTT
TRBJ2-7 | TRBV7-9 | TRBD1 | - | CASSLSDRAYEQYF | TGTGCCAGCAGCCTCTCCGACAGGGCCTACGAGCAGTACTTC
TRBJ2-2 | TRBV6-5 | - | - | CASSSRSTGELFF | TGTGCCAGCAGCTCGAGGAGCACCGGGGAGCTGTTTTTT
TRBJ1-5 | TRBV14 | - | - | CASSRAGRHQPQHF | TGTGCCAGCAGCCGGGCGGGCAGACATCAGCCCCAGCATTTT
TRBJ2-3 | TRBV6-2/TRBV6-3 | TRBD2 | once | CASSYLLAGTDTQYF | TGTGCCAGCAGTTACCTGCTAGCGGGAACAGATACGCAGTATTTT
TRBJ2-1 | TRBV18 | TRBD2 | - | CASSPPSRGGSYNEQFF | TGTGCCAGCTCACCACCGTCCCGGGGGGGGTCCTACAATGAGCAGTTCTTC